The 5 T cell receptor beta chains below all came from one sample that was sequenced in a study of T cell changes during pregnancy in multiple sclerosis. Clones were sequenced by immunoSEQ multiplex PCR, and TCRdb holds only the in-frame ones, with some missing. The sample comprises some 100,000 clones, more than 90% of which are singletons, and roughly 1.2% rests with the top ten. The sequencing used peripheral blood, collected in the second trimester of pregnancy. The receptors derive from a female donor with multiple sclerosis, enrolled in a pregnancy study.

This rearrangement joins TRBV30 to TRBJ1-3; D is uncertain. This CDR3 has 12 amino acids. Germline V CDR1 and CDR2: GTSNPN, SVGIG (reference sequence). V was clipped by 2 bases and J by 4 bases, with 6 bases between them. CDR3 coding DNA: TGTGCCTGGAGTTGGAGAGGAAACACCATATATTTT. As protein: CAWSWRGNTIYF.

The J gene is TRBJ1-1, the V gene TRBV5-4, with TRBD1 matching 8 bases. The CDR3 contains 13 residues. Trimming cost V 1 base and J 4 bases; bases outside gene matches: 0. The germline V gene encodes CDR1 SGHNT and CDR2 YYREEE (reference sequence). The CDR3 DNA reads as TGTGCCAGCAGCTTGACAGGGGGCACTGAAGCTTTCTTT. It is translated as CASSLTGGTEAFF.

The chain carries TRBV5-1 and TRBJ1-1, with TRBD1 matching 9 bases. The CDR3 length is 14 residues. In germline, CDR1 is SGHRS, CDR2 YFSETQ. After removal of 3 bases from V and 0 bases from J, the junction contained 0 bases not matched to a gene. The DNA of the CDR3 is TGCGCCAGCAGCTGGGACAGGGTGAACACTGAAGCTTTCTTT. Amino acids: CASSWDRVNTEAFF.

This clone was seen once. The V call is TRBV7-2, the J call TRBJ1-2, with D maybe TRBD1 (6 bases). V gave up 1 base and J gave up 3 bases, with 15 bases separating them. CDR1 and CDR2 from the germline V gene are SGHTA and FQGNSA. The length of the CDR3 is 16 residues. The CDR3 is CASSLGRWGRDYGYTF. In DNA form, the CDR3 reads TGTGCCAGCAGCTTAGGAAGGTGGGGGCGCGACTATGGCTACACCTTC.

This clone came up once. Here the CDR3 reads CATSSSTTSMGGNEQYF. CDR3 coding DNA: TGTGCCACCAGCAGCTCTACAACTTCAATGGGGGGAAACGAGCAGTACTTC. The chain couples TRBV15 to TRBJ2-7; maybe TRBD2 (6 bases). This CDR3 region has 17 residues. V was pared by 3 bases and J by 5 bases, with 23 bases between. Germline CDR1 LNHNV, CDR2 YYDKDF (reference sequence).